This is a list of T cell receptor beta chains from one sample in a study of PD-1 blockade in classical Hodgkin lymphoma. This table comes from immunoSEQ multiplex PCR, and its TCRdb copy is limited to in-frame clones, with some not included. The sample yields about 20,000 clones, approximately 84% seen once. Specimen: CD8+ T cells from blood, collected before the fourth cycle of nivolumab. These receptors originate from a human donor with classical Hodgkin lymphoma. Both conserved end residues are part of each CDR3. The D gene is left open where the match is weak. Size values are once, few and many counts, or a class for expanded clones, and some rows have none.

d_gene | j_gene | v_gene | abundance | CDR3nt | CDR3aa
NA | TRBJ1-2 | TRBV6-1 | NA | TGTGCCAGCAGTGAAGAAACGGAGGGGTATGGCTACACCTTC | CASSEETEGYGYTF
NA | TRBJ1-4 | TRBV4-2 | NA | TGTGCCAGCAGCCAAGCTGGTGGGCTGGGTGCAACTAATGAAAAACTGTTTTTT | CASSQAGGLGATNEKLFF
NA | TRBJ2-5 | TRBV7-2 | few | TGTGCCAGCAGCTTGACCTCTAACGCGATCGCACTGTCTCGGGAGACCCAGTACTTC | CASSLTSNAIALSRETQYF
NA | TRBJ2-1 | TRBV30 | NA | TGTGCCTTCTCACAGGGACTTCCACGATACAATGAGCAGTTCTTC | CAFSQGLPRYNEQFF
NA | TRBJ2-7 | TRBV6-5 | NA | TGTGCCAGCAGTTACTCCCCGGACGGTTACGAGCAGTACTTC | CASSYSPDGYEQYF
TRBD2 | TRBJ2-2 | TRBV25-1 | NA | TGTGCCAGCAGTGTAGGCGGGGGGAACACCGGGGAGCTGTTTTTT | CASSVGGGNTGELFF
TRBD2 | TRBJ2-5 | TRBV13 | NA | TGTGCCAGCAGCCCGAGCGGGGGGTCAGAGACCCAGTACTTC | CASSPSGGSETQYF
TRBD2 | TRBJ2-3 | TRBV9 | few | TGTGCCAGCAGCGTAGCCCTAGCGGGGGGAGGTGATACGCAGTATTTT | CASSVALAGGGDTQYF
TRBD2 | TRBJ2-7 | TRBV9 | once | TGTGCCAGCAGCGTCGGGGGGGCACCCTACGAGCAGTACTTC | CASSVGGAPYEQYF
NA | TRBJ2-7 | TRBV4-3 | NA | TGCGCCAGCAGCCAAGGTCTTGGGGCCCTCCCCCACGAGCAGTACTTC | CASSQGLGALPHEQYF
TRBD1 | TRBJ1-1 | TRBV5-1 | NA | TGCGCCAGCAGCCTCCGGGACAGGGGACTAGGGGCTGAAGCTTTCTTT | CASSLRDRGLGAEAFF
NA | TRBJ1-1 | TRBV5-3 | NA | TGTGCCAGAAGCTTGGTTTCCTGGAGCACTGAAGCTTTCTTT | CARSLVSWSTEAFF
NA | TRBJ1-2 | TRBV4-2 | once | TGTGCCAGCAGCCAAGAAAACAGCAACTATGGCTACACCTTC | CASSQENSNYGYTF
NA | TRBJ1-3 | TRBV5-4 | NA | TGCGCCAGCAGCCAAGATTTCGGCAGCAACACCATATATTTT | CASSQDFGSNTIYF
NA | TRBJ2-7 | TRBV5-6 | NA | TGTGCCAGCAGCTTGCGGACAGCCATATTTTCCTACGAGCAGTACTTC | CASSLRTAIFSYEQYF
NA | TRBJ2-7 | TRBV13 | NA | TGTGCCAGCAGCCCTCTCGGGGGATCCCTCACCTACGAGCAGTACTTC | CASSPLGGSLTYEQYF
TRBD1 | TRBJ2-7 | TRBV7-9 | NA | TGTGCCAGCAGCTTACCGCCCGGGACAGCATCCTACGAGCAGTACTTC | CASSLPPGTASYEQYF
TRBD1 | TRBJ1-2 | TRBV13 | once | TGTGCCAGCAGCACCACAGGGGGCCGGAGGAGCTACACCTTC | CASSTTGGRRSYTF
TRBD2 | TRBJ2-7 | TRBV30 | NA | TGTGCCTGGAGTCCGCGGGGGGGCTACGAGCAGTACTTC | CAWSPRGGYEQYF
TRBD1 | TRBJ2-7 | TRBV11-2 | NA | TGTGCCAGCAGCTTAGCCGGGGACAGCTACGAGCAGTACTTC | CASSLAGDSYEQYF
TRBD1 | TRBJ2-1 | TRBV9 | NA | TGTGCCAGCAGCGTAGCAGGGGGCCCCAATGAGCAGTTCTTC | CASSVAGGPNEQFF
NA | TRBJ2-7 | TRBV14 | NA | TGTGCCAGCAGCCAAGAAGAGGCGCGCTCCTACGAGCAGTACTTC | CASSQEEARSYEQYF
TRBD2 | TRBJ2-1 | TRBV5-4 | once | TGTGCCAGCAGCTTGGAAATCGGACTAGCGGGGGCTTACAATGAGCAGTTCTTC | CASSLEIGLAGAYNEQFF
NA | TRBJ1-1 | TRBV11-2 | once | TGTGCCAGCAGCCATGGGGGCCCGACAGCCATGAACACTGAAGCTTTCTTT | CASSHGGPTAMNTEAFF
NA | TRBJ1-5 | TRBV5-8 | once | TGTGCCAGCAGCCTTGGACAGAATCAGCCCCAGCATTTT | CASSLGQNQPQHF
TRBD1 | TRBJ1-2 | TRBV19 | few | TGTGCCAGTTTACCGGGACAGGGCCTTGGAGGCTACACCTTC | CASLPGQGLGGYTF
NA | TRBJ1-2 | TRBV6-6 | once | TGTGCCAGCAGTTACATGGGACGGGGATATAACTATGGCTACACCTTC | CASSYMGRGYNYGYTF
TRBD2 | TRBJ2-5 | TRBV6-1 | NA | TGTGCCAGCAGTGAAGCCTCAGCGGGGGGTCAAGAGACCCAGTACTTC | CASSEASAGGQETQYF
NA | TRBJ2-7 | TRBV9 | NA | TGTGCCAGCAGCGTATTCGAGAGCTCCTACGAGCAGTACTTC | CASSVFESSYEQYF
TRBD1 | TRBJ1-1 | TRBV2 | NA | TGTGCCAGCAGTAGGTACAGGGGGCGCCTCACTGAAGCTTTCTTT | CASSRYRGRLTEAFF
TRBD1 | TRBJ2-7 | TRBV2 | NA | TGTGCCAGCGTTGGACAGGTTCTCAACTACGAGCAGTACTTC | CASVGQVLNYEQYF
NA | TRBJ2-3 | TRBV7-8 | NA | TGTGCCAGCAGCTTAGCGGGGGACCGGGCCACAGATACGCAGTATTTT | CASSLAGDRATDTQYF
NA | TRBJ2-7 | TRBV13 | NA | TGTGCCAGCAGCCCGCAAGGCGAGCAGTACTTC | CASSPQGEQYF
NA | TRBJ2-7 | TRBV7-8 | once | TGTGCCAGCAGCTTAGGACTTTTCCCCTACGAGCAGTACTTC | CASSLGLFPYEQYF
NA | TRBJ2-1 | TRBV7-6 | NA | TGTGCCAGCAGCTTAGGCTACAATGAGCAGTTCTTC | CASSLGYNEQFF
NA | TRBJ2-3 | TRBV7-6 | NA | TGTGCCAGCAGCTTGACCTCTGCCACAGATACGCAGTATTTT | CASSLTSATDTQYF
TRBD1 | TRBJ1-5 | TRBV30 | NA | TGTGCCTGGGGCAGGGGGTTCGGGAATCAGCCCCAGCATTTT | CAWGRGFGNQPQHF
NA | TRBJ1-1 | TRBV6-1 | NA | TGTGCCAGCAGTGAAATGGGGCCCCGGGCCAGAACTGAAGCTTTCTTT | CASSEMGPRARTEAFF
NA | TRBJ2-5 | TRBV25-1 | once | TGTGCCAGCAGTGAATCAGCGAGCGGCGAGACCCAGTACTTC | CASSESASGETQYF
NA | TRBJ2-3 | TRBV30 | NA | TGTGCCTGGAGCGGTCTTGGGGCTAAGGAAGATACGCAGTATTTT | CAWSGLGAKEDTQYF
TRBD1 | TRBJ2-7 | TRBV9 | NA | TGTGCCAGCAGCGTTGCTGGACAGGCCTTTAGATACGAGCAGTACTTC | CASSVAGQAFRYEQYF
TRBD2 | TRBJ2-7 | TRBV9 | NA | TGTGCCAGCAGCGTAGCTACGGGGGGGTACGAGCAGTACTTC | CASSVATGGYEQYF
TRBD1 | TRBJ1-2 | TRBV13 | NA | TGTGCCAGCAGCCCGGGACAGGGCCTTTCCACCTTC | CASSPGQGLSTF
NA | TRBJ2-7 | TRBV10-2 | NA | TGCGCCAGCAGTGACGGGGTCGAGCAGTACTTC | CASSDGVEQYF